These T cell receptor beta chains were read from a single sample in a study of T cells after posttransplantation cyclophosphamide. Sequenced by immunoSEQ multiplex PCR; TCRdb stores in-frame clones only, minus some. The sample was found to contain over 20,000 clones, and every one recurs. The material sequenced was PBMCs. The receptor source for this set is a man in his fifties in good health, CMV-negative, and a related stem cell transplant donor. Both conserved end residues are part of each CDR3. D genes are given only for firm matches. Clone size is given as once, few, many, or a class for an expanded clone.

d_call clone_size j_call v_call cdr3_nt cdr3_aa
TRBD1 many TRBJ2-5 TRBV6-1 TGTGCCAGCAGTGGACAGGGGAGGAGCGGGGAGACCCAGTACTTC CASSGQGRSGETQYF
TRBD2 many TRBJ2-5 TRBV5-1 TGCGCCAGCAGCTTGGCCGGGCGGGGGACCCAAGAGACCCAGTACTTC CASSLAGRGTQETQYF
NA few TRBJ1-6 TRBV30 TGTGCCTGGAAAACAGGGTCACGGTCACCCCTCCACTTT CAWKTGSRSPLHF
NA many TRBJ2-2 TRBV9 TGTGCCAGCAGCGTAGGAGGATTCACCGGGGAGCTGTTTTTT CASSVGGFTGELFF
NA many TRBJ2-3 TRBV2 TGTGCCAGCACCATGGGCCCCATACTCACAGATACGCAGTATTTT CASTMGPILTDTQYF
NA many TRBJ1-5 TRBV2 TGTGCCAGCAGTGAGGAGGTAATTTATAGCAATCAGCCCCAGCATTTT CASSEEVIYSNQPQHF
TRBD1 many TRBJ2-5 TRBV29-1 TGCAGCGTCGCGGGACAGGGGGAACAAGAGACCCAGTACTTC CSVAGQGEQETQYF
TRBD1 many TRBJ2-2 TRBV10-3 TGTGCCATCAGTGACGGACAGGGGGTATTCGGGGAGCTGTTTTTT CAISDGQGVFGELFF
TRBD1 many TRBJ1-2 TRBV7-8 TGTGCCAGCAGCTTAGTCTCCAGGACAGGACTCTATGGCTACACCTTC CASSLVSRTGLYGYTF
NA many TRBJ1-5 TRBV14 TGTGCCAGCAGCCAAGCAGGTAGCAATCAGCCCCAGCATTTT CASSQAGSNQPQHF
NA many TRBJ2-7 TRBV7-6 TGTGCCAGCAGCCCCAGGGGGGCAGGGGGTGCCTACGAGCAGTACTTC CASSPRGAGGAYEQYF
NA many TRBJ1-2 TRBV25-1 TGTGCCAGCAGTGACCCAGGGGCCGTCGTGGATGGCTACACCTTC CASSDPGAVVDGYTF